This TCR beta chain was obtained from a study of human T cells and chemical hapten exposure. Overall study: From small differences in pooled library volume came most of the variation in per-sample TCR yields.

Germline CDR1 is SGHAT and CDR2 is FQNNGV. The V gene lost 5 bases and the J gene lost 3 bases, with 10 bases spanning the gap. CDR3 size: 13 residues. This clonotype showed up just a few times. What it recognizes is unknown. It was the library that attached unique molecular identifiers to individual cDNA molecules. MiXCR, applied by TCRdb to the RACE reads, yields one record per CDR3 protein. The sample includes 30,000 to 40,000 distinct CDR3 sequences, over 9.5% of them seen just once. Time point described: patch test 3, about 24 weeks after DPC sensitization. The treatment here: therapeutic diphenylcyclopropenone sensitization with weekly scalp DPC. The study extracted total RNA from unfractionated whole blood. Study observations and caveats: It should be noted that donors had alopecia, so their immune response may differ from healthy people's. Compared to controls, expanded TCRs made significantly more large clusters of similar CDR3s.

The chain couples TRBV11-2 to TRBJ1-2; D gene uncertain. This TCR was sampled from a woman aged 40 to 55 with alopecia areata. Some clones in this sample may be carry-over from other donors' samples. This sample comprised whole blood, obtained in connection with sensitization to the hapten diphenylcyclopropenone (DPC). The CDR3 nucleotides are TGTGCCAGCAGCCCAATTTCGGACTATGGCTACACCTTC. Encoded protein: CASSPISDYGYTF.